This is a list of T cell receptor beta chains from one sample in a study of shared clonotypes between healthy human individuals. Some clones are missing from TCRdb's copy, which holds only in-frame ones; the method was immunoSEQ multiplex PCR. The top ten clones hold 12% of a sample with about 500,000 clones, approximately 77% of them seen once. Sequencing input: PBMCs. These receptors were obtained from a woman aged 40-49 years in good health. Some clones in this sample may be carry-over from other donors' samples. The CDR3 runs from the conserved cysteine through the conserved F or W. Each record gives: clone size, D gene, J gene, V gene, CDR3 protein, CDR3 DNA. A D gene is named only where the DNA matches it firmly. Clone size is shown for a subset of rows, as once, few, many or a class of expanded clone.

. | . | TRBJ2-5 | TRBV6-6 | CASSYSGGETQYF | TGTGCCAGCAGTTACTCCGGGGGAGAGACCCAGTACTTC
. | TRBD2 | TRBJ2-5 | TRBV28 | CASSLAGLGLAETQYF | TGTGCCAGCAGTTTGGCCGGACTAGGATTGGCAGAGACCCAGTACTTC
. | TRBD2 | TRBJ2-7 | TRBV29-1 | CSVPTSGSTYEQYF | TGCAGCGTTCCGACTAGCGGGAGTACCTACGAGCAGTACTTC
. | . | TRBJ2-7 | TRBV11-2 | CASSSGRSIYEQYF | TGTGCCAGCAGCAGCGGACGGTCGATCTACGAGCAGTACTTC
. | TRBD1 | TRBJ1-5 | TRBV6-1 | CAISESVMGQGYQPQHF | TGTGCCATCAGTGAGTCGGTGATGGGACAGGGGTATCAGCCCCAGCATTTT
. | . | TRBJ1-1 | TRBV28 | CASRIQGTEAFF | TGTGCCAGCAGAATCCAAGGCACTGAAGCTTTCTTT
few | . | TRBJ2-2 | TRBV21-1 | CASRPLWGRVYGTGELFF | TGTGCCAGCAGGCCTCTTTGGGGCAGGGTATATGGCACCGGGGAGCTGTTTTTT
few | . | TRBJ1-4 | TRBV7-9 | CASSPMGANEKLFF | TGTGCCAGCAGCCCTATGGGGGCTAATGAAAAACTGTTTTTT
few | TRBD1 | TRBJ1-2 | TRBV28 | CASSFLDRGYGYTF | TGTGCCAGCAGTTTCCTAGACAGGGGGTATGGCTACACCTTC
. | . | TRBJ1-5 | TRBV30 | CACQVGDKSGQPQHF | TGTGCCTGCCAAGTGGGGGACAAATCCGGGCAGCCCCAGCATTTT
. | . | TRBJ2-3 | TRBV5-4 | CASSRGGVTDTQYF | TGTGCCAGCAGTAGGGGGGGCGTGACAGATACGCAGTATTTT
. | TRBD2 | TRBJ2-5 | TRBV28 | CASSSLAGAETQYF | TGTGCCAGCAGCAGTTTAGCGGGAGCAGAGACCCAGTACTTC
. | TRBD1 | TRBJ2-3 | TRBV5-1 | CASSVGDSPTDTQYF | TGCGCCAGCAGCGTAGGGGACAGTCCTACAGATACGCAGTATTTT
once | . | TRBJ2-3 | TRBV14 | CASSQDPRGLDADTQYF | TGTGCCAGCAGCCAAGACCCTCGAGGTTTGGATGCAGATACGCAGTATTTT
. | TRBD1 | TRBJ1-4 | TRBV2 | CASSPDRGAEKLFF | TGTGCCAGCAGTCCGGACAGGGGGGCTGAAAAACTGTTTTTT
. | . | TRBJ2-3 | TRBV6-4 | CASSEGRPADTQYF | TGTGCCAGCAGTGAAGGCCGACCCGCAGATACGCAGTATTTT
. | . | TRBJ1-2 | TRBV5-6 | CASSFGDGGYGYTF | TGTGCCAGCAGCTTCGGTGACGGAGGATATGGCTACACCTTC
once | TRBD2 | TRBJ2-1 | TRBV7-3 | CASSARTSATYNEQFF | TGTGCCAGCAGCGCCCGGACTAGCGCCACCTACAATGAGCAGTTCTTC
. | TRBD1 | TRBJ1-1 | TRBV4-3 | CASSQDHGQGHTEAFF | TGCGCCAGCAGCCAAGATCACGGACAGGGCCACACTGAAGCTTTCTTT
. | . | TRBJ2-3 | TRBV18 | CASSPSYRASTDTQYF | TGTGCCAGCTCACCTTCCTACAGGGCTAGCACAGATACGCAGTATTTT
few | . | TRBJ1-5 | TRBV7-2 | CASSPSGPNQPQHF | TGTGCCAGCAGCCCGTCGGGGCCGAATCAGCCCCAGCATTTT
. | . | TRBJ2-2 | TRBV11-3 | CASSFRANTGELFF | TGTGCCAGCAGCTTTCGAGCGAACACCGGGGAGCTGTTTTTT
many | TRBD1 | TRBJ2-2 | TRBV15 | CATSRDVRGGADTGELFF | TGTGCCACCAGCAGAGATGTTCGAGGGGGCGCGGACACCGGGGAGCTGTTTTTT
. | TRBD2 | TRBJ2-7 | TRBV5-1 | CASSVGAGGLEQYF | TGCGCCAGCAGCGTAGGGGCGGGAGGGCTCGAGCAGTACTTC
many | . | TRBJ2-1 | TRBV2 | CASSVGLRNEQFF | TGTGCCAGCAGTGTGGGCCTTCGCAATGAGCAGTTCTTC